This TCR beta chain was retrieved from a study of T cell responses to AZD1222 COVID-19 vaccine. V was cut by 4 bases and J by 6 bases, with 10 bases left in between. CDR1 is GTSNPN, CDR2 SVGIG, per germline (reference sequence). The CDR3 runs to 12 residues. Clones were read by immunoSEQ multiplex PCR, and TCRdb kept only the in-frame ones, dropping some. The table lists about 94,000 clones, 85% of them singletons, with about 4.6% in the top ten. This chain uses TRBV30 with TRBJ2-1, with D uncertain. This TCR was recovered from an adult who received the AZD1222 COVID-19 vaccine. The material was peripheral blood, obtained 28 days after the second AZD1222 dose. The CDR3 loop is CAWKIWGNEQFF. The CDR3 DNA reads TGTGCCTGGAAAATATGGGGCAATGAGCAGTTCTTC. The variable domain in full, with the rest retrieved from reference TRBV30 and TRBJ2-1, is SQTIHQWPATLVQPVGSPLSLECTVEGTSNPNLYWYRQAAGRGLQLLFYSVGIGQISSEVPQNLSASRPQDRQFILSSKKLLLSDSGFYLCAWKIWGNEQFFGPGTRLTVL.